The clone carrying this T cell receptor (beta chain) was recorded many times. This record comes from a study of regulatory T cells in long-lasting Graves disease. Arm-PCR of CDR3 regions and iRepertoire HTBI primers were used to build TCR beta libraries. TCRdb reanalysed the multiplex PCR reads using MiXCR and keeps one entry per CDR3 protein. This table holds a few hundred thousand distinct CDR3 sequences, approximately 10% found once. As for time point: newly diagnosed GD, antithyroid drugs for less than 3 months. The TCR library was made from RNA extracted from PBMCs. Investigators report Graves' disease was diagnosed under American Thyroid Association guidelines. The same sample was also studied in work on T cells in Graves' hyperthyroidism and ophthalmopathy. From that second work: The study used the HTBI primer set for a first-round RT-PCR of the TCR CDR3. Most thyroid-expanded clonotypes above 0.001 were also found in blood.

The sample was peripheral blood mononuclear cells (PBMCs), taken at new diagnosis, from a patient treated with antithyroid drugs. This sequence originates from a woman aged 18-29 years with Graves disease.

The CDR3, as DNA: TGTGCCAGCAGCCAAGAACGTACTTCAAATTCACCCCTCCACTTT. The encoded protein is CASSQERTSNSPLHF. The V gene is TRBV4-2, the J gene TRBJ1-6; D gene unclear. Trimming pared 0 bases from V and 7 bases from J, leaving 10 bases between. CDR1 and CDR2 from the germline V gene are LGHNA and YNFKEQ. The CDR3 is made up of 15 amino acids.